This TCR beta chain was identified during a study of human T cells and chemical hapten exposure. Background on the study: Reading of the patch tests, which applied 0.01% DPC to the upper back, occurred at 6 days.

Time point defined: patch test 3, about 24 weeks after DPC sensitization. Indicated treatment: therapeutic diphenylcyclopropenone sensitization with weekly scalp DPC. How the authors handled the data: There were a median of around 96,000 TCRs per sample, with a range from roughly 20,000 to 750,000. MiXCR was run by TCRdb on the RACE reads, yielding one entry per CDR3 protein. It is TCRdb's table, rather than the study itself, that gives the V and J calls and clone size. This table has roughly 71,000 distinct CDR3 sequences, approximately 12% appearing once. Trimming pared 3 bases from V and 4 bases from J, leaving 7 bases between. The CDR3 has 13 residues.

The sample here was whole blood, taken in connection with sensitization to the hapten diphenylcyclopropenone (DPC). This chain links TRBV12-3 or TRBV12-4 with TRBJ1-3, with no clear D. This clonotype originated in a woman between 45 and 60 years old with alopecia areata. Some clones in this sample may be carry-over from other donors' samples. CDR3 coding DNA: TGTGCCAGCAGTTTGGAGTTGGGAAACACCATATATTTT. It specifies CASSLELGNTIYF.